These 27 T cell receptor beta chains were sequenced from one sample in a study of CD8 T cells in Susac syndrome. 0.5 to 1 ug RNA was reverse transcribed with random hexamers. TCRdb re-derived calls from the immunoSEQ multiplex PCR reads in MiXCR, one entry per CDR3 protein. The repertoire has around 270,000 distinct CDR3 sequences, 70% to 90% of them found once; the top ten carry 0.18%. The sequenced sample was CD8+ T cells from PBMCs. These receptors originate from a human donor with multiple sclerosis.

The J gene is TRBJ1-1, the V gene TRBV20-1; no reliable D call. Trimming cost V 6 bases and J 0 bases, with 11 bases left between them. This CDR3 has 13 residues. CDR1 DFQATT and CDR2 SNEGSKA come from the germline V gene (reference sequence). For the CDR3, the DNA is TGCAGTGCCCCTCGGGTTCTGAACACTGAAGCTTTCTTT. Residues: CSAPRVLNTEAFF.

The chain recombines TRBV27 with TRBJ1-1; unclear D gene. CDR3 length equals 14 residues. The germline V gene encodes CDR1 MNHEY and CDR2 SMNVEV (reference sequence). V dropped 8 bases and J dropped 0 bases, with 13 bases sitting between them. CDR3 amino acids: CASQRSLMNTEAFF. The CDR3 DNA reads as TGTGCCAGCCAACGGTCACTCATGAACACTGAAGCTTTCTTT.

The rearrangement links TRBV6-2 or TRBV6-3 to TRBJ2-1, with unresolved D. CDR1 and CDR2 from the germline V gene are MNHEY and SVGEGT. This CDR3 is built from 12 residues. With 4 bases removed from V and 8 bases from J, the gap between germline ends came to 9 bases. CDR3 loop: CASSSQPDEQFF. Written as DNA, the CDR3 is TGTGCCAGCAGTTCACAACCAGATGAGCAGTTCTTC.

The chain joins TRBV28 to TRBJ2-1, with D uncertain. Trimming left V 4 bases short and J 10 bases short, with 17 bases between. The CDR3 sequence is 14 residues long. CDR1 and CDR2 (germline): MDHEN, SYDVKM. CDR3 sequence: CASSSRVVTDEQFF. The CDR3 DNA reads TGTGCCAGCAGTTCCCGTGTGGTGACGGACGAGCAGTTCTTC.

The chain couples TRBV2 to TRBJ2-3, with 7 bases that match TRBD1. J lost 2 bases, V lost 4 bases, and 6 bases had no gene match. This CDR3 contains 15 residues. Germline-derived CDR1 and CDR2 are SNHLY and FYNNEI. The CDR3 protein is CASSALQGVTDTQYF. DNA for the CDR3: TGTGCCAGCAGTGCCTTGCAGGGGGTCACAGATACGCAGTATTTT. Drawing the rest from reference TRBV2 and TRBJ2-3, the complete variable domain is EPEVTQTPSHQVTQMGQEVILRCVPISNHLYFYWYRQILGQKVEFLVSFYNNEISEKSEIFDDQFSVERPDGSNFTLKIRSTKLEDSAMYFCASSALQGVTDTQYFGPGTRLTVL.

The chain links TRBV20-1 to TRBJ2-7; D possibly matches TRBD1 or TRBD2 (5 bases each). The V end was cut by 3 bases, the J end by 2 bases, with 17 bases between. The CDR3 consists of 15 residues. Germline V gene lookup returns CDR1 DFQATT and CDR2 SNEGSKA (reference sequence). CDR3 nucleotide sequence: TGCAGTGCTAGGGGGCTCCGGGACCTAACCTACGAGCAGTACTTC. It codes for CSARGLRDLTYEQYF.

This clonotype is a singleton in its sample. This chain connects TRBV13 to TRBJ2-3; D is unresolved. The CDR3 contains 13 residues. Per the germline V gene, CDR1 is PRHDT and CDR2 is FYEKMQ (reference sequence). Trimming pared 4 bases from V and 4 bases from J, leaving 9 bases between. The CDR3 nucleotides read TGTGCCAGCAGCTCCGTAGGCCCAGATACGCAGTATTTT. It yields the protein CASSSVGPDTQYF. The variable domain in full, with the rest retrieved from reference TRBV13 and TRBJ2-3, is AAGVIQSPRHLIKEKRETATLKCYPIPRHDTVYWYQQGPGQDPQFLISFYEKMQSDKGSIPDRFSAQQFSDYHSELNMSSLELGDSALYFCASSSVGPDTQYFGPGTRLTVL.

The gene calls are TRBV19 and TRBJ2-1; a possible D gene is TRBD1 (6 bases). CDR1 is LNHDA, CDR2 SQIVND, per germline (reference sequence). This CDR3 contains 13 residues. V lost 6 bases and J lost 7, with 13 bases in between. CDR3 in amino acids: CASRSQGWNEQFF. CDR3 coding DNA: TGTGCCAGTAGGAGTCAGGGGTGGAATGAGCAGTTCTTC.

The V gene is TRBV7-6, the J gene TRBJ1-1, with 7 bases that match TRBD1. The CDR3 consists of 15 residues. J lost 4 bases, V lost 2 bases, and 7 bases had no gene match. The germline gives CDR1 SGHVS, CDR2 FNYEAQ. The CDR3 sequence is CASSLRQGGSTEAFF. CDR3 DNA: TGTGCCAGCAGCTTACGACAGGGAGGGAGCACTGAAGCTTTCTTT. Looking up the rest from reference TRBV7-6 and TRBJ1-1 gives the full variable domain: GAGVSQSPRYKVTKRGQDVALRCDPISGHVSLYWYRQALGQGPEFLTYFNYEAQQDKSGLPNDRFSAERPEGSISTLTIQRTEQRDSAMYRCASSLRQGGSTEAFFGQGTRLTVV.

The genes are TRBV30 and TRBJ1-1; the D gene is possibly TRBD1 (5 bases). CDR3 length: 12 residues. Deletions cut 5 bases from V and 1 base from J, with 8 bases between. In germline, CDR1 is GTSNPN, CDR2 SVGIG (reference sequence). The CDR3 region has the DNA TGTGCCTGGTATACAGGGAACACTGAAGCTTTCTTT. Translation gives CAWYTGNTEAFF.

V usage is TRBV20-1 and J usage is TRBJ2-7; tentatively, D is TRBD1 or TRBD2 (5 bases each). Germline-derived CDR1 and CDR2 are DFQATT and SNEGSKA (reference sequence). With 3 bases removed from V and 5 bases from J, the gap between germline ends came to 14 bases. The CDR3 spans 13 residues. In DNA form, the CDR3 reads TGCAGTGCTAGGCGAGGGGAGAGCCACGAGCAGTACTTC. It translates to CSARRGESHEQYF.

The J gene is TRBJ2-1, the V gene TRBV28; TRBD2 agrees at 8 bases. CDR1 MDHEN and CDR2 SYDVKM come from the germline V gene. V shed 5 bases and J 6 bases; nucleotides not matched to a gene: 9. CDR3 size: 15 residues. Here the CDR3 DNA reads TGTGCCAGCAGTGGTCTGCGGGGGGACCCCAATGAGCAGTTCTTC. Translated: CASSGLRGDPNEQFF.

This clonotype has a handful of counts. The chain uses TRBV27 and TRBJ2-1; 7 bases line up with TRBD2. The V and J ends lost 0 bases and 0 bases, in that order; junction bases with no gene match: 2. Looked up from germline, CDR1 is MNHEY and CDR2 is SMNVEV (reference sequence). The CDR3 runs 16 residues. The CDR3 bases are TGTGCCAGCAGTTTATCGGGGGGGAGCTCCTACAATGAGCAGTTCTTC. Protein: CASSLSGGSSYNEQFF.

The V and J genes are TRBV7-9 and TRBJ1-1, with TRBD1 matching over 7 bases. This CDR3 is built from 15 residues. Germline trimming cut 5 bases from V and 1 base from J; bases unmatched to any gene: 7. Germline V gene lookup returns CDR1 SEHNR and CDR2 FQNEAQ (reference sequence). In DNA form, the CDR3 reads TGTGCCAGCAGCCACCTACAGGGGCCGAACACTGAAGCTTTCTTT. It encodes CASSHLQGPNTEAFF.

V gene TRBV2 combines with J gene TRBJ1-1; a weak D match, TRBD1 (6 bases). There are 14 residues in the CDR3. Per the germline V gene, CDR1 is SNHLY and CDR2 is FYNNEI. V lost 5 bases to trimming and J lost 1 base, with 11 bases between them. The CDR3 DNA is TGTGCCAGCAGTACAGGGTTGGGGAACACTGAAGCTTTCTTT. Translating it yields CASSTGLGNTEAFF.

The V call is TRBV4-1, the J call TRBJ2-7; TRBD1 matches at 7 bases. V lost 2 bases, J lost 4 bases, and 11 bases stayed unmatched. The length of the CDR3 is 16 residues. CDR1 MGHRA and CDR2 YSYEKL come from the germline V gene. CDR3: CASSQLRDSPPYEQYF. The CDR3 DNA follows: TGCGCCAGCAGCCAACTCCGGGACAGTCCTCCTTACGAGCAGTACTTC.

This chain connects TRBV5-1 to TRBJ2-1; 10 positions match TRBD2. This CDR3 contains 22 residues. Germline values: CDR1 SGHRS, CDR2 YFSETQ. V was pared by 1 base and J by 9 bases, with 28 bases of the junction left unmatched. Written as DNA, the CDR3 is TGCGCCAGCAGCTTGCCGACAGTGACGCACTCTAGCGGGAGAGTGCGAGGGGGTGAGCAGTTCTTC. Its protein is CASSLPTVTHSSGRVRGGEQFF.

The chain combines TRBV27 with TRBJ2-2, with D tentatively TRBD2 (5 bases). CDR3 length equals 14 residues. V lost 10 bases and J lost 4, with 16 bases in between. Germline CDR1 is MNHEY and CDR2 is SMNVEV (reference sequence). The CDR3 protein is CATTQNGGTGELFF. The CDR3 region has the DNA TGTGCCACGACTCAAAACGGAGGCACCGGGGAGCTGTTTTTT.

This chain connects TRBV4-2 to TRBJ2-2; TRBD1 matches 12 bases. Germline V gene lookup returns CDR1 LGHNA and CDR2 YNFKEQ. J was trimmed by 1 base and V by 3 bases; bases with no gene match: 9. The CDR3 totals 19 residues. CDR3 loop: CASSQATGTGGMNTGELFF. The CDR3 coding sequence is TGTGCCAGCAGCCAGGCAACCGGGACAGGGGGCATGAACACCGGGGAGCTGTTTTTT.

This chain connects TRBV27 to TRBJ2-1; D is unclear. From germline, CDR1 is MNHEY and CDR2 SMNVEV (reference sequence). The CDR3 extends over 16 amino acids. Trimming removed 6 bases from V and 7 bases from J, with 22 bases in between. The DNA for the CDR3 is TGTGCCAGCAGCTGGATAGGATTTGGGGTAGTAAATGAGCAGTTCTTC. It is translated as CASSWIGFGVVNEQFF.

This chain uses TRBV9 with TRBJ1-1; the D gene is possibly TRBD1 (5 bases). Trimming removed 4 bases from V and 6 bases from J, with 16 bases in between. CDR1 is SGDLS, CDR2 YYNGEE, per germline. CDR3 size: 14 residues. The CDR3 reads CASSLGVGLPEAFF. In nucleotides, the CDR3 is TGTGCCAGCAGCCTAGGGGTGGGGTTACCTGAAGCTTTCTTT.

CDR3 in DNA: TGTGCCAGCAGTGACCGACTAGCGGGAAGCAAAGAGACCCAGTACTTC. Its protein is CASSDRLAGSKETQYF. The chain uses TRBV25-1 and TRBJ2-5; TRBD2 aligns across 11 bases. The V gene end was trimmed by 3 bases and the J gene end by 3 bases; junction bases not matched to a gene: 6. CDR3 size: 16 residues. Germline V gene data show CDR1 as MGHDK and CDR2 as SYGVNS.

The rearrangement uses TRBV28 and TRBJ2-7; 7 bases map to TRBD2. The V gene end was trimmed by 4 bases and the J gene end by 7 bases; junction bases not matched to a gene: 10. This CDR3 comprises 14 residues. Per the germline V gene, CDR1 is MDHEN and CDR2 is SYDVKM. The CDR3 DNA is TGTGCCAGCAGTTCTAATGGACTAGGTCGGGAGCAGTACTTC. It translates to CASSSNGLGREQYF.

J is TRBJ2-3 and V is TRBV30, with 9 nucleotides matching TRBD1. Unmatched junction bases numbered 10, after V lost 0 bases and J lost 6 bases. The CDR3 is 16 amino acids. CDR1 and CDR2 (germline): GTSNPN, SVGIG (reference sequence). This CDR3 reads CAWSVPAGTGRDTQYF. In DNA form, the CDR3 reads TGTGCCTGGAGTGTACCGGCCGGGACAGGGCGGGATACGCAGTATTTT.

The gene calls are TRBV4-1 and TRBJ1-5, with a possible D match to TRBD1 (5 bases). Germline CDR1 and CDR2: MGHRA and YSYEKL. V was pared by 5 bases and J by 7 bases, with 15 bases between. The CDR3 totals 14 residues. The chain's CDR3 is CASSFPGGRQPQHF. For the CDR3, the DNA is TGCGCCAGCAGCTTTCCCGGGGGGAGGCAGCCCCAGCATTTT.

The V call is TRBV27, the J call TRBJ2-6, with unresolved D. V was clipped by 7 bases and J by 4 bases, with 11 bases between them. The germline V gene has CDR1 MNHEY and CDR2 SMNVEV (reference sequence). The CDR3 is 14 amino acids. The CDR3 nucleotides read TGTGCCAGCAAATGGGCGTCGGGGGCCAACGTCCTGACTTTC. This translates into CASKWASGANVLTF.

V is TRBV5-6 and J is TRBJ2-5; 8 nucleotides line up with TRBD1. CDR1 and CDR2 from the germline V gene are SGHDT and YYEEEE. J lost 5 bases, V lost 5 bases, and 5 bases had no gene match. This CDR3 has 13 amino acids. CDR3 residues: CASSWTGMETQYF. As DNA, the CDR3 is TGTGCCAGCAGTTGGACAGGGATGGAGACCCAGTACTTC. Based on the CDR3 plus reference TRBV5-6 and TRBJ2-5, the full variable domain is DAGVTQSPTHLIKTRGQQVTLRCSPKSGHDTVSWYQQALGQGPQFIFQYYEEEERQRGNFPDRFSGHQFPNYSSELNVNALLLGDSALYLCASSWTGMETQYFGPGTRLLVL.